This TCR beta chain is from a study of T-cell memory formation after mild COVID-19. In this sample, this clonotype turned up a few times. Its target is unknown. The authors produced TCR alpha and TCR beta cDNA libraries with sample barcodes and UMIs by 5'RACE using constant-segment primers. Each CDR3 protein is one row after TCRdb ran MiXCR on the 5' RACE reads. The profile shows about 250,000 distinct CDR3 sequences, 15% of them singletons. General observations from the study: CM and EM subsets held most contracting CD4+ clones; EMRA held CD8+ ones. Cross-reactive memory appears to have joined, as suggested by some responding clones showing up in pre-infection memory.

The junction had 7 bases not matched to a gene; V was cut back by 1 base and J by 2 bases. CDR1 and CDR2 (germline): DFQATT, SNEGSKA (reference sequence). The CDR3 runs 15 residues. The sample consisted of PBMCs or a T cell subset sorted from them (not recorded which). The sequence derives from an adult woman who had mild COVID-19 (a few samples of this study predate the infection). Cell type and time point are not known. This chain connects TRBV20-1 to TRBJ2-7; 8 bases align to TRBD2. CDR3 nucleotides: TGCAGTGCTAGAGGAACCCGGGGGGGCCCCTACGAGCAGTACTTC. This encodes CSARGTRGGPYEQYF.